This T cell receptor (beta chain) was captured by sequencing in a study of cytomegalovirus exposure and HLA in healthy donors. This PCR relied on a set of 60 Vbeta primers and 13 Jbeta primers. TCRdb's copy holds only in-frame clones and misses some; the assay was immunoSEQ multiplex PCR. In the table there are 36,000 or so clones, approximately 80% of which are singletons. Trimming removed 2 bases from V and 1 base from J; junction bases left unmatched: 4. Germline V lookup: CDR1 MNHEY, CDR2 SVGAGI. The CDR3 has 15 residues. The TCR comes from a woman aged 18-29 years in good health and CMV-seronegative. The chain has TRBV6-5 and TRBJ1-2; TRBD1 aligns across 7 bases. Sequencing was done on a sample of PBMCs. The DNA of the CDR3 is TGTGCCAGCAGTTACACAGGGGAACATAACTATGGCTACACCTTC. This sequence encodes CASSYTGEHNYGYTF.